The entry that follows covers one TCR beta chain sequence. Antigen specificity is unknown. Trimming removed 0 bases from V and 0 bases from J, with 8 bases in between. CDR3 size: 15 residues. CDR1 is SGHDT, CDR2 YYEEEE, per germline. The data were produced by immunoSEQ multiplex PCR, yet TCRdb's version contains in-frame clones alone and is incomplete. The table lists about 240,000 clones, about 80% of them singletons. This entry comes from a study of Tregs in tolerant kidney transplant recipients. Study observations and caveats: This study did not directly address biological reproducibility. Tregs expanded with activated donor B cells seemed most donor-specific. Validation in larger populations is needed because few patients were studied.

Thawed PBMCs were FACS-sorted into unstimulated CD4+CD25+CD127- regulatory T cells, CD4+CD25- non-regulatory cells, CD4 and CD8 cells. V gene TRBV5-6 combines with J gene TRBJ2-3, with D maybe TRBD2 (5 bases). The receptor was isolated from a human donor in good health. What was sequenced was CD4+ T cells from blood. CDR3 in amino acids: CASSLVSGSTDTQYF. The CDR3 bases are TGTGCCAGCAGCTTGGTGAGCGGTAGCACAGATACGCAGTATTTT.